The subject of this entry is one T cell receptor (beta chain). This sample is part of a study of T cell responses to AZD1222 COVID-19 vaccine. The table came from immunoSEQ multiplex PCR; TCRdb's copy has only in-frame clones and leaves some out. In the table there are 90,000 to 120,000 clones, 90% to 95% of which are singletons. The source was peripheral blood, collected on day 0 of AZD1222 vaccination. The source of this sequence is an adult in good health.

CDR3 amino acids: CASRPWTGLREQYF. The CDR3, as DNA: TGTGCCAGCAGACCCTGGACAGGGTTGAGGGAGCAGTACTTC. This chain connects TRBV28 to TRBJ2-7; 8 bases fit TRBD1. Germline V CDR1 and CDR2: MDHEN, SYDVKM. This CDR3 region has 14 residues. V was pared by 6 bases and J by 7 bases, with 11 bases of the junction left unmatched.